This T cell receptor beta chain came from a study of beta chain features in type 1 diabetes. Overall study findings and caveats: Within the patient group, naive, central memory and Treg TCRB repertoires appeared more similar to each other than within healthy donors. PCR, the amplification step, might favor shorter templates, equally in patients and controls.

Expressed TCRB transcripts were sequenced, since all the RNA that had been isolated was reverse transcribed. Deep immunoSEQ sequencing covered naive, central memory and regulatory T cell samples. Sequencing was performed with immunoSEQ multiplex PCR; in TCRdb, only in-frame clones are kept and a portion is missing. The sample carries 350,000 to 450,000 clones, roughly 16% recorded once. This clone was observed a handful of times. Its target is unknown. The sample carries other DNA sequences with the same CDR3. CD4+ naive, central memory, regulatory and stem cell-like memory cells were sorted via CD45RO/CCR7/CD25/CD127/CD95/CD27. The sample comprised naive CD4+ T cells from blood. This TCR was recovered from a woman aged 18 to 35 in good health.

The CDR3 bases are TGTGCCAGCAGCTTAGTTCAGGGTAGCAATCAGCCCCAGCATTTT. Translating it yields CASSLVQGSNQPQHF. This chain connects TRBV7-2 to TRBJ1-5; the D gene is possibly TRBD1 (5 bases). Germline V gives CDR1 SGHTA, CDR2 FQGNSA. CDR3 length equals 15 residues. The V and J ends lost 1 base and 0 bases respectively, with 7 bases between them. Combining the CDR3 with reference TRBV7-2 and TRBJ1-5 gives the whole variable domain GAGVSQSPSNKVTEKGKDVELRCDPISGHTALYWYRQSLGQGLEFLIYFQGNSAPDKSGLPSDRFSAERTGGSVSTLTIQRTQQEDSAVYLCASSLVQGSNQPQHFGDGTRLSIL.